This entry describes one T cell receptor (beta chain). Its antigen remains unidentified. The record originates from a study of cytomegalovirus exposure and HLA in healthy donors. Study as a whole: Sequencing of approximately 190 million T cells in an earlier analysis found around 110 million unique TCR beta sequences. Points from the study as a whole: Previously analyzed data showed that most TCR beta V segments were productive at a frequency of about 87% or about 30%. In a later analysis, TCR beta V- and J-gene trimming was associated with a missense DCLRE1C variant.

The CDR3 length is 13 residues. The V end was cut by 2 bases, the J end by 3 bases, with 5 bases between. CDR1 MNHEY and CDR2 SMNVEV come from the germline V gene (reference sequence). The PCR made use of 60 Vbeta and 13 Jbeta primers. This table comes from immunoSEQ multiplex PCR, and its TCRdb copy is limited to in-frame clones, with some not included. The table includes around 130,000 clones, 70% to 80% detected once. The chain couples TRBV27 to TRBJ2-1; possible D gene TRBD1, 5 bases. This clonotype was obtained from a man aged 25 to 45 in good health and CMV-seronegative. Source material: PBMCs. CDR3 loop: CASSLDSYNEQFF. The CDR3 region has the DNA TGTGCCAGCAGTTTAGACAGCTACAATGAGCAGTTCTTC.